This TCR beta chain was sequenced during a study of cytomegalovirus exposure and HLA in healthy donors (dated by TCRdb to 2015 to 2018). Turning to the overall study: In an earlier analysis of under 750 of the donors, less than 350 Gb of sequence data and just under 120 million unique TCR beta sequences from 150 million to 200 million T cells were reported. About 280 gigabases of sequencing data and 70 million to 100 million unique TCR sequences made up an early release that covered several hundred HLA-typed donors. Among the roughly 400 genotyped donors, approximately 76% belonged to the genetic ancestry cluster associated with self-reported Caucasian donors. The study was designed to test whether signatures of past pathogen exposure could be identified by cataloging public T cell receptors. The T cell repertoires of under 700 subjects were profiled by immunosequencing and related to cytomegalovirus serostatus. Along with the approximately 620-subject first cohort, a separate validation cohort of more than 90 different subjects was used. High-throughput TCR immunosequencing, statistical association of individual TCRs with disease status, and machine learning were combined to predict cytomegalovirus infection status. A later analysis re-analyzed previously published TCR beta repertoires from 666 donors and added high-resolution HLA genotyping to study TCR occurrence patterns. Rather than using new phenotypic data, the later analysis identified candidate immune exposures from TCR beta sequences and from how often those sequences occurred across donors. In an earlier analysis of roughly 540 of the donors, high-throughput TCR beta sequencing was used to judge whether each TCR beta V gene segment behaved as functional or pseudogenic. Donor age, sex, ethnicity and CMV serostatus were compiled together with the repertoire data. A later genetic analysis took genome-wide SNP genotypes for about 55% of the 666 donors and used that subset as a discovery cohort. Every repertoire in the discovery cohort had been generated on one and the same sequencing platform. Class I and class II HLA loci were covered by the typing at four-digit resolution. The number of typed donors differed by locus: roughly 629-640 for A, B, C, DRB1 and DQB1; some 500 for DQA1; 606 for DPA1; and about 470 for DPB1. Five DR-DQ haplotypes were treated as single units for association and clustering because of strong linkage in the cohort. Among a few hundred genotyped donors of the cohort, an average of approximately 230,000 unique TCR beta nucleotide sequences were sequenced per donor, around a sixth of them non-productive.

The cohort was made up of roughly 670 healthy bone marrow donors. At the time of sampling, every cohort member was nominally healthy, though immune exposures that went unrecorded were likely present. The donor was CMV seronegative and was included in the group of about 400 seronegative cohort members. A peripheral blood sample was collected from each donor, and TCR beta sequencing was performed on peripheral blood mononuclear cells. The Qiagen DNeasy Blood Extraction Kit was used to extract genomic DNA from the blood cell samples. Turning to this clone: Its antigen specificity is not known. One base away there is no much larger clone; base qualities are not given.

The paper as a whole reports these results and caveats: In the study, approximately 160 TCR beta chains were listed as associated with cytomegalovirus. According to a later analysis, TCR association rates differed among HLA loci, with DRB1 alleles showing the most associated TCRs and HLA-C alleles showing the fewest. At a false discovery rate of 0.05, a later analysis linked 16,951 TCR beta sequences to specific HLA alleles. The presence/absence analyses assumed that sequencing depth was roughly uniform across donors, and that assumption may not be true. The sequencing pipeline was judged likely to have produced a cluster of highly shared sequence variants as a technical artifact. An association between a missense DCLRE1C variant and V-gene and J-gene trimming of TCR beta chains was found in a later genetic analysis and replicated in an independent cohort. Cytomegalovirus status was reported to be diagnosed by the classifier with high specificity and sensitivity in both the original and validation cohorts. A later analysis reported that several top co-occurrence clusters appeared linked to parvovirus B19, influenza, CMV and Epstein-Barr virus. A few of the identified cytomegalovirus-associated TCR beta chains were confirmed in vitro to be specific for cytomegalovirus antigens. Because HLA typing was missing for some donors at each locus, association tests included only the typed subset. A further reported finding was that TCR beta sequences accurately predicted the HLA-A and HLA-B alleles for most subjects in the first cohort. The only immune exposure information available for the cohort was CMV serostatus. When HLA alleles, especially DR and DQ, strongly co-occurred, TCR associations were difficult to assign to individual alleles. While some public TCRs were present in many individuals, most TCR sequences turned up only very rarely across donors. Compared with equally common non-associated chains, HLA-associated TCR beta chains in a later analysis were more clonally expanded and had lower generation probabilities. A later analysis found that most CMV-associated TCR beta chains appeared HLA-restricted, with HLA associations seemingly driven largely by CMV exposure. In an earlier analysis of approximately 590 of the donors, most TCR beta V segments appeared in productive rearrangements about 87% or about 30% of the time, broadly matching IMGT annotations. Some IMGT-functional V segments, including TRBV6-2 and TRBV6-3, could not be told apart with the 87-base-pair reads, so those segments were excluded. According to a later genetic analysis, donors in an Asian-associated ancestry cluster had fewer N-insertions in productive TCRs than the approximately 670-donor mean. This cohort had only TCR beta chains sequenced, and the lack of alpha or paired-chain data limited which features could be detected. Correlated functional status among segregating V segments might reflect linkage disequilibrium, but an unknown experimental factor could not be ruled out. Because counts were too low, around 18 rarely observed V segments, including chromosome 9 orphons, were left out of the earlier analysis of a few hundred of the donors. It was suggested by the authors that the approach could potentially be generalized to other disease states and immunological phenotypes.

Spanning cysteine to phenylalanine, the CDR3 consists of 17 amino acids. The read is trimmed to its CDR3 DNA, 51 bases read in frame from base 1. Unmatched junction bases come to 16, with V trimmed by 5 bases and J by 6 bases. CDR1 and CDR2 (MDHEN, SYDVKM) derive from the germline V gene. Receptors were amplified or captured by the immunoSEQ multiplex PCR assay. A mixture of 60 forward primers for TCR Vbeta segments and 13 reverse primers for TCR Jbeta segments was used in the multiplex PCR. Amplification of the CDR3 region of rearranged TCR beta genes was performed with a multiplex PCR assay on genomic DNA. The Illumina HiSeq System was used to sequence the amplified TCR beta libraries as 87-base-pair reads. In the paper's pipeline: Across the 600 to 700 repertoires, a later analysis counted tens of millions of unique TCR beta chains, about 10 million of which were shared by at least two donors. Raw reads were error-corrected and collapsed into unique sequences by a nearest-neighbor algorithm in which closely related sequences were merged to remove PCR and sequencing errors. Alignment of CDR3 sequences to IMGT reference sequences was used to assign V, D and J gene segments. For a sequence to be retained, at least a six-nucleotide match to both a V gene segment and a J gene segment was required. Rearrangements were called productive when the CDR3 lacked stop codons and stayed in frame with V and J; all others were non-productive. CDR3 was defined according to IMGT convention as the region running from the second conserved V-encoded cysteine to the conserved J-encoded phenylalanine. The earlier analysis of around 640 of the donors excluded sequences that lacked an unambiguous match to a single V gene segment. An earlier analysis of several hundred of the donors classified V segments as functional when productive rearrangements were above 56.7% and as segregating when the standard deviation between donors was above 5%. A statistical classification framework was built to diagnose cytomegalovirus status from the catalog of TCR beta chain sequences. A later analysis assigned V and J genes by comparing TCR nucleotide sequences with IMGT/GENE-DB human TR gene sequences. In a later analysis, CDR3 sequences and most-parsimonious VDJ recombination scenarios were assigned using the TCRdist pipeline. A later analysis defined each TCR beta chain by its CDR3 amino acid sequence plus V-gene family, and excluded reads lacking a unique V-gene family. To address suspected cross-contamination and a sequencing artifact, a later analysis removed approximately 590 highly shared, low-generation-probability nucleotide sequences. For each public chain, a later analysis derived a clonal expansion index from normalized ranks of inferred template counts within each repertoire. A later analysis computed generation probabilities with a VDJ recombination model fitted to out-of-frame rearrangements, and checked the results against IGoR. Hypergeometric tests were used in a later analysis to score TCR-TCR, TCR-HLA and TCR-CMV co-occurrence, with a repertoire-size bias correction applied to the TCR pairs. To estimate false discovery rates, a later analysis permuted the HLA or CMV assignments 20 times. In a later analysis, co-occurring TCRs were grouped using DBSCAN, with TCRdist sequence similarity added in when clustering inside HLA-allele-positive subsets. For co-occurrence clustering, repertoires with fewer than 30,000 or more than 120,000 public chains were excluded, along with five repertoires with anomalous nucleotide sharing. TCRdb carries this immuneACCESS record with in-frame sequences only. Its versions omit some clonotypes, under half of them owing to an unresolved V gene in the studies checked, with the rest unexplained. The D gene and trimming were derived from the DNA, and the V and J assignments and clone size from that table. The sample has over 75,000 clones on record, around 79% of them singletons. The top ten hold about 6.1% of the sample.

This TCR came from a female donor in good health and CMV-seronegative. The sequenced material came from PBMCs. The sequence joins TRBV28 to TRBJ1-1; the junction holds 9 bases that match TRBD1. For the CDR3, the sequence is CASSPPPHGTGMAEAFF. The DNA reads TGTGCCAGCAGTCCGCCCCCCCACGGGACAGGGATGGCTGAAGCTTTCTTT. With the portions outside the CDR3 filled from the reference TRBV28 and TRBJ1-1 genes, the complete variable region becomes DVKVTQSSRYLVKRTGEKVFLECVQDMDHENMFWYRQDPGLGLRLIYFSYDVKMKEKGDIPEGYSVSREKKERFSLILESASTNQTSMYLCASSPPPHGTGMAEAFFGQGTRLTVV.